This T cell receptor beta chain was recovered during a study of beta chain features in type 1 diabetes. On the study more broadly: Over all samples combined, about 99,000,000 sorted cells were examined.

A few counts support this clone. Expressed TCRB transcripts were sequenced, since all the RNA that had been isolated was reverse transcribed. Sequencing of naive, central memory and regulatory T cell samples gave an average of about 3.9 million reads. Sequencing used immunoSEQ multiplex PCR; TCRdb keeps in-frame clones, though not all of them. Of about 340,000 clones in the sample, less than 10% were seen once. The TCR comes from a woman under 30 in good health. Sequencing used central memory CD4+ T cells from blood.

CDR3 sequence: CAISESRLLFVAGNTIYF. The DNA for the CDR3 is TGTGCCATCAGTGAGTCGAGGTTGCTATTTGTGGCTGGAAACACCATATATTTT. V is TRBV10-3 and J is TRBJ1-3; no reliable D call. This CDR3 comprises 18 residues. V was shortened by 0 bases and J by 2 bases, with 17 bases between the two germline ends. Germline loops: CDR1 ENHRY, CDR2 SYGVKD.